This entry is about one T cell receptor beta chain. Patients in Seattle were enrolled during active infection, then followed longitudinally. Assay: immunoSEQ multiplex PCR; the TCRdb copy retains only in-frame clones and omits some. Among around 150,000 clones listed, over 85% were seen once. This entry belongs to a study of blood T cell repertoires in COVID-19. The CDR3 extends over 15 amino acids. V shed 5 bases, J shed 3 bases, and the junction held 7 bases outside the gene matches. CDR1 is SNHLY, CDR2 FYNNEI, per germline. The chain is built from TRBV2 and TRBJ2-7, with 10 bases fitting TRBD1. The sample taken for sequencing was peripheral blood. The source is a woman aged 55-70 years with COVID-19, enrolled during active disease. CDR3 loop: CASSPRQGAFYEQYF. The CDR3 nucleotides read TGTGCCAGCAGTCCTAGACAGGGGGCCTTCTACGAGCAGTACTTC.